This entry is about one T cell receptor beta chain. No antigen is known for it. The source of the sample is a study of CXCR3-negative and CXCR3-positive naive CD8 T cells. Study-level information: The dataset comprises approximately 140 million TRB reads in total, with about 1.5 +/- 0.3 million reads per library. Findings and limits, study-wide: With respect to TRBV-TRBJ usage, naive CXCR3-negative and CXCR3-positive cells were similar; memory differed.

UMI-labeled 5' RACE yielded the TRB cDNA libraries. TCRdb re-called the 5' RACE reads and shows each CDR3 protein once, DNA omitted. The sample holds about 28,000 distinct CDR3 sequences. The CDR3 spans 18 residues. Germline loops: CDR1 SGHVS, CDR2 FQNEAQ. The sequenced sample was memory CD8+ T cells from blood. V is TRBV7-8 and J is TRBJ1-6; there is no DNA to check the TCRdb D call of TRBD1. This sequence was found in a human donor in good health. Some clones in this sample may be carry-over from other donors' samples. This CDR3 is CASSLSHGAGARNSPLHF.